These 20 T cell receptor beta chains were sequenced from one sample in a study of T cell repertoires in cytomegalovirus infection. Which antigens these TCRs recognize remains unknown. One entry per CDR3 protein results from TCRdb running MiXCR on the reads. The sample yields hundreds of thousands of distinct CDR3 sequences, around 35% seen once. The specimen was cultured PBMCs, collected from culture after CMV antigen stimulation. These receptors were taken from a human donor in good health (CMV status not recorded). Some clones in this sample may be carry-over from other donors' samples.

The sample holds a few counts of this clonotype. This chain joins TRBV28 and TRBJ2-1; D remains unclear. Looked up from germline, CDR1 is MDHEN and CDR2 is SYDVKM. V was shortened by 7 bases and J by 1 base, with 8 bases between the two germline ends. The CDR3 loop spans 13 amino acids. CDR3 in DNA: TGTGCCAGCAACGGGCTATCCTACAATGAGCAGTTCTTC. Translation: CASNGLSYNEQFF. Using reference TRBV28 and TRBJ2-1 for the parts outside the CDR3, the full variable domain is DVKVTQSSRYLVKRTGEKVFLECVQDMDHENMFWYRQDPGLGLRLIYFSYDVKMKEKGDIPEGYSVSREKKERFSLILESASTNQTSMYLCASNGLSYNEQFFGPGTRLTVL.

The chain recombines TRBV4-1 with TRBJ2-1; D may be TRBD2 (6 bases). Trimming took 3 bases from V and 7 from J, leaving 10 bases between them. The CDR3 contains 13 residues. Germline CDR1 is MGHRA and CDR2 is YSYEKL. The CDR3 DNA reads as TGCGCCAGCAGCCAGGGGGGAAGGAATGAGCAGTTCTTC. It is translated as CASSQGGRNEQFF.

The CDR3 loop reads CATSGTETQYF. Written as DNA, the CDR3 is TGTGCCACCAGTGGGACAGAGACCCAGTACTTC. This chain joins TRBV7-2 and TRBJ2-5; D may be TRBD1 or TRBD2 (5 bases each). V was clipped by 10 bases and J by 4 bases, with 10 bases between them. Germline CDR1 is SGHTA and CDR2 is FQGNSA. CDR3 length equals 11 residues.

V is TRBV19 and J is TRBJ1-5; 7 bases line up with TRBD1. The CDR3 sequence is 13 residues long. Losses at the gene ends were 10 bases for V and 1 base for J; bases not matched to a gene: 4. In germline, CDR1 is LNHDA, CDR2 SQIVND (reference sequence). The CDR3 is CATSTGSNQPQHF. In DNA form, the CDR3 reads TGTGCCACCTCGACAGGGAGCAATCAGCCCCAGCATTTT.

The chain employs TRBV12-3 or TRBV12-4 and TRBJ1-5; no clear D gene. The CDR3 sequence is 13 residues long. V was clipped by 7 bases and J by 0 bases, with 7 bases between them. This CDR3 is CASTEFSNQPQHF. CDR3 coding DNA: TGTGCCAGCACTGAGTTTAGCAATCAGCCCCAGCATTTT.

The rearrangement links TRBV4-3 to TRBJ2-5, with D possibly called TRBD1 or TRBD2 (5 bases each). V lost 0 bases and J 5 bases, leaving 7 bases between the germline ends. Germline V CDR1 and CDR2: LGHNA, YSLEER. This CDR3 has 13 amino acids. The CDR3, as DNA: TGCGCCAGCAGCCAAGAATGGGGGGAGACCCAGTACTTC. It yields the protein CASSQEWGETQYF.

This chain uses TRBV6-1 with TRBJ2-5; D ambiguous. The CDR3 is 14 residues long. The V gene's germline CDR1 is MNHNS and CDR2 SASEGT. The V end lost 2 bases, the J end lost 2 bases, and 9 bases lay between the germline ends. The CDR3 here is CASSEWRRQETQYF. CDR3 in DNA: TGTGCCAGCAGTGAATGGCGGCGGCAAGAGACCCAGTACTTC.

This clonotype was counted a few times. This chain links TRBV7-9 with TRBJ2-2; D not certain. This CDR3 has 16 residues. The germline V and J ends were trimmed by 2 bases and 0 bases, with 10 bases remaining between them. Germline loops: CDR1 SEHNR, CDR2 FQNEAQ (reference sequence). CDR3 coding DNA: TGTGCCAGCAGCTTAAGTCTAGGCACGAACACCGGGGAGCTGTTTTTT. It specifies CASSLSLGTNTGELFF.

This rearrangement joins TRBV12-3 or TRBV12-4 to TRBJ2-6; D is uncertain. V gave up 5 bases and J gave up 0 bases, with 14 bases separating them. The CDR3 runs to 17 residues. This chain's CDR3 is CASSKHAPSSGANVLTF. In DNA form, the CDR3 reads TGTGCCAGCAGTAAGCACGCACCCAGCTCTGGGGCCAACGTCCTGACTTTC.

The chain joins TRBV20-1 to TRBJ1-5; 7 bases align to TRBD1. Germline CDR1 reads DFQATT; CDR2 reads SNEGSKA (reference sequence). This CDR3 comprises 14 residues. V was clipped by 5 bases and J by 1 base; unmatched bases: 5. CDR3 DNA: TGCAGTGCTGAACCAGGGGGAAGCAATCAGCCCCAGCATTTT. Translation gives CSAEPGGSNQPQHF.

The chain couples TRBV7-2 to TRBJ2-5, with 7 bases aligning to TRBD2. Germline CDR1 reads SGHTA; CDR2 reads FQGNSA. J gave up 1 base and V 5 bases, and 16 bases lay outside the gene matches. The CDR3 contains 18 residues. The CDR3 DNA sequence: TGTGCCAGCAGCCCCTCTAGTCCCGGGAGGACCTCCCAAGAGACCCAGTACTTC. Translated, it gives CASSPSSPGRTSQETQYF.

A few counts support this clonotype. For the CDR3, the DNA is TGTGCCAGCAGCTCGTTCCGTGGGGCCAACGTCCTGACTTTC. Its protein product is CASSSFRGANVLTF. The genes are TRBV11-2 and TRBJ2-6; D is ambiguous. Trimming pared 4 bases from V and 3 bases from J, leaving 7 bases between. The CDR3 is 14 residues long. Germline lookup yields CDR1 SGHAT and CDR2 FQNNGV.

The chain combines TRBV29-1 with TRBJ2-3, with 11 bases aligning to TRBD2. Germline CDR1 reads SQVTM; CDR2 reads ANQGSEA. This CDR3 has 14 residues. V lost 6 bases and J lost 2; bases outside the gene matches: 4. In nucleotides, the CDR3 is TGCAGCGTGGGACTAGCGGCTTCCACAGATACGCAGTATTTT. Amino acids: CSVGLAASTDTQYF.

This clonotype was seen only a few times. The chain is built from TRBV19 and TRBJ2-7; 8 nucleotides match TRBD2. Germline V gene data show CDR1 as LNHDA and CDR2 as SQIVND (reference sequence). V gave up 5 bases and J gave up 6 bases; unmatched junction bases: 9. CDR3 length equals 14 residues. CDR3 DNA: TGTGCCAGTAGTCCCTATAGCGGGGTCGGCGAGCAGTACTTC. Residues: CASSPYSGVGEQYF.

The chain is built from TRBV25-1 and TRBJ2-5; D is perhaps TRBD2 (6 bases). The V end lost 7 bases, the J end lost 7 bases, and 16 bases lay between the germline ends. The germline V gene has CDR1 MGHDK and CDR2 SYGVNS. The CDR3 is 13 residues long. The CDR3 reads CASIERARGTQYF. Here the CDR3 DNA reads TGTGCCAGCATAGAGCGGGCCCGGGGGACCCAGTACTTC.

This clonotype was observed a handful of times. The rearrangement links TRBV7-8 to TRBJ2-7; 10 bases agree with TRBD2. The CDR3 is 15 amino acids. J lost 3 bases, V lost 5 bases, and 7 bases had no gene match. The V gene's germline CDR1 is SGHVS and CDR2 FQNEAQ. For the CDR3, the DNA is TGTGCCAGCAGCCAAAGGCTAGCGGGAGTCTACGAGCAGTACTTC. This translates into CASSQRLAGVYEQYF.

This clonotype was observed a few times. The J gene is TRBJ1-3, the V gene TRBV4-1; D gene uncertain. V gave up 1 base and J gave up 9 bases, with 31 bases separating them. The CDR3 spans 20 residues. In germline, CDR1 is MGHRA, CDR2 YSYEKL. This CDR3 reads CASSQAHFLQRFGAEGTIYF. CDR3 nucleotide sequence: TGCGCCAGCAGCCAAGCTCATTTCCTCCAGCGTTTTGGCGCTGAGGGCACCATATATTTT.

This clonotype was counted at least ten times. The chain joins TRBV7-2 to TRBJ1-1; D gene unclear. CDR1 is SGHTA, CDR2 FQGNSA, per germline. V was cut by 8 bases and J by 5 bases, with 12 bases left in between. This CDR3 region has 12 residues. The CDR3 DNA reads TGTGCCAGCCGGAAGCAAGAAACTGAAGCTTTCTTT. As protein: CASRKQETEAFF. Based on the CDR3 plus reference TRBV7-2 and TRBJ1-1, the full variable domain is GAGVSQSPSNKVTEKGKDVELRCDPISGHTALYWYRQSLGQGLEFLIYFQGNSAPDKSGLPSDRFSAERTGGSVSTLTIQRTQQEDSAVYLCASRKQETEAFFGQGTRLTVV.

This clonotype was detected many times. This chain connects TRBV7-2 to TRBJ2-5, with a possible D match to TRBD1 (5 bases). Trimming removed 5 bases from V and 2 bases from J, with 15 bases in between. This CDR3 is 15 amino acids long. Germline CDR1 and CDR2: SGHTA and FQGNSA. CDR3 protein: CASSGRQLLQETQYF. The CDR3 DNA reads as TGTGCCAGCAGCGGACGACAGCTACTGCAAGAGACCCAGTACTTC.

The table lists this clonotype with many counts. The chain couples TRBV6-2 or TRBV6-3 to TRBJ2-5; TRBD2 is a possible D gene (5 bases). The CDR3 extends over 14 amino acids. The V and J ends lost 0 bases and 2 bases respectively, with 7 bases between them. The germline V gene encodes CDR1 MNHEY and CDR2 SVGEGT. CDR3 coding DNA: TGTGCCAGCAGTTACTCGAGGGCGCAAGAGACCCAGTACTTC. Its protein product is CASSYSRAQETQYF.